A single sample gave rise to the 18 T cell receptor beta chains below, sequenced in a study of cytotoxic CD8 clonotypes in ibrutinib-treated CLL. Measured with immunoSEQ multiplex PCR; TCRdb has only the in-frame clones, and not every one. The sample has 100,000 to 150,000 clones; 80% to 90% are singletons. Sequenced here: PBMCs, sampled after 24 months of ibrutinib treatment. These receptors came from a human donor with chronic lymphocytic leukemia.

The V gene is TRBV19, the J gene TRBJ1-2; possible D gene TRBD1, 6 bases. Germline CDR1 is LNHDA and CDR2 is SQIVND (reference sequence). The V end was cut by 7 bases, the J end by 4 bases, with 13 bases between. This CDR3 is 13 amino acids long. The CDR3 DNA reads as TGTGCCAGTAACACAGGGAGGCTCTATGGCTACACCTTC. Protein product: CASNTGRLYGYTF.

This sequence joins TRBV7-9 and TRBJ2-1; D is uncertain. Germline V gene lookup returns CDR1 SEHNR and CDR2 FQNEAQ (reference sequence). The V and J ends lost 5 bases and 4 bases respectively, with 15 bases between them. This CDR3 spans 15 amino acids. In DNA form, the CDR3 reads TGTGCCAGCAGCCCCGTTCTCAACACTTACAATGAGCAGTTCTTC. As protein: CASSPVLNTYNEQFF.

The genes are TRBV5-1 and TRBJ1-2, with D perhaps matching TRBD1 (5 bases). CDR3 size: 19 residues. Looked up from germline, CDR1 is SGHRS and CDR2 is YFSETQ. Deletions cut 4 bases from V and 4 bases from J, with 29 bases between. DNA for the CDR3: TGCGCCAGCAGCCCCCAAACAGCTATTCCGTCAAGGGGCCTCTATGGCTACACCTTC. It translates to CASSPQTAIPSRGLYGYTF.

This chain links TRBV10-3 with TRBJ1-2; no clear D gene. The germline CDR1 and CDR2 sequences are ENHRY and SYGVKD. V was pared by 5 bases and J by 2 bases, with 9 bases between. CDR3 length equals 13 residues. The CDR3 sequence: CAISSGDNYGYTF. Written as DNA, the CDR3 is TGTGCCATCAGTTCAGGAGACAACTATGGCTACACCTTC.

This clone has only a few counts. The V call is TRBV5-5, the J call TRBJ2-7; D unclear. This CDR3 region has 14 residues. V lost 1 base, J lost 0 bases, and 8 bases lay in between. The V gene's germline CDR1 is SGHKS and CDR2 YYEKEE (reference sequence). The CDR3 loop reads CASSLLGNSYEQYF. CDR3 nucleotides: TGTGCCAGCAGCTTGCTAGGAAACTCCTACGAGCAGTACTTC.

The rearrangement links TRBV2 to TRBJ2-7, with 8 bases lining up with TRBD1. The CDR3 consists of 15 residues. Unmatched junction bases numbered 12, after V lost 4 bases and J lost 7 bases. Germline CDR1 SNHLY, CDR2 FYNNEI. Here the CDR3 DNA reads TGTGCCAGCAGTGCGAACCTCAGGGGGCGCGGTGAGCAGTACTTC. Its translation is CASSANLRGRGEQYF.

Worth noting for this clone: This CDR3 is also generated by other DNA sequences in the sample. The CDR3 DNA is TGTGCCAGCAGTTTAAGGACAGAAGCTTTCTTT. Amino acids: CASSLRTEAFF. The gene calls are TRBV28 and TRBJ1-1; tentatively, D is TRBD1 (5 bases). CDR1 MDHEN and CDR2 SYDVKM come from the germline V gene. The CDR3 length is 11 residues. V was shortened by 2 bases and J by 8 bases, with 6 bases between the two germline ends. The full variable domain, completed using reference TRBV28 and TRBJ1-1, is DVKVTQSSRYLVKRTGEKVFLECVQDMDHENMFWYRQDPGLGLRLIYFSYDVKMKEKGDIPEGYSVSREKKERFSLILESASTNQTSMYLCASSLRTEAFFGQGTRLTVV.

The CDR3 here is CASSFRSTSTDTQYF. CDR3 coding DNA: TGTGCCAGCAGTTTTCGATCGACTAGCACAGATACGCAGTATTTT. The chain couples TRBV28 to TRBJ2-3; D ambiguous. This CDR3 has 15 residues. The germline V gene encodes CDR1 MDHEN and CDR2 SYDVKM. Between the trimmed V and J ends, which lost 3 bases and 0 bases, there was a span of 10 bases.

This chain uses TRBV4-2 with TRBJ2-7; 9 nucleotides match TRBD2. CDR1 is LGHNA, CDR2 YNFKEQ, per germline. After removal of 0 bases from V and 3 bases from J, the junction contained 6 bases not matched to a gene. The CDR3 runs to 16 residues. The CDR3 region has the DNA TGTGCCAGCAGCCAAGATTTGCGGGGGGGCATCTACGAGCAGTACTTC. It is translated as CASSQDLRGGIYEQYF.

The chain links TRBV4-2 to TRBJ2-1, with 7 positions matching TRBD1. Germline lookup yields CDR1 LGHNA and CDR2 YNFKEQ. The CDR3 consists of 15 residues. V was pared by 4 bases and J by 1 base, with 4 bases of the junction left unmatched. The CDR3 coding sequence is TGTGCCAGCAGCCGAACAGGGGAGTCCTACAATGAGCAGTTCTTC. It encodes CASSRTGESYNEQFF.

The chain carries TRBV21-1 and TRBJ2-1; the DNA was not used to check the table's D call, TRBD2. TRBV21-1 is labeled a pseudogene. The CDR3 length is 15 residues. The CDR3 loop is CASSIIHSSYNEQFF. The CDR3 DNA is TGTGCCAGCAGCATCATCCATAGCTCCTACAATGAGCAGTTCTTC.

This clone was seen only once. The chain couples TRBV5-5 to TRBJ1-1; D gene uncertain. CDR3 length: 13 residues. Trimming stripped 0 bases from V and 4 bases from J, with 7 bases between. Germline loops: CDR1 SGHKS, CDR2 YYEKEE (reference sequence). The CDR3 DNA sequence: TGTGCCAGCAGCTTGGGGGGTTCCACTGAAGCTTTCTTT. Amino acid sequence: CASSLGGSTEAFF.

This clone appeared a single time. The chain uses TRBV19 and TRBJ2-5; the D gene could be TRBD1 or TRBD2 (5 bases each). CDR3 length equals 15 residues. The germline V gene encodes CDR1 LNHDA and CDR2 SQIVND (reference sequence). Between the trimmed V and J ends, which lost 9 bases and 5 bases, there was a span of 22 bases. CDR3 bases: TGTGCCAGCGGACTCCAGGGTCATCAAGGCGAGACCCAGTACTTC. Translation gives CASGLQGHQGETQYF.

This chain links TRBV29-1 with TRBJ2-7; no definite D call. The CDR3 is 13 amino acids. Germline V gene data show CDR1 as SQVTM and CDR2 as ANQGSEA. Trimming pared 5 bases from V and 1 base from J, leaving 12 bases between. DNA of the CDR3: TGCAGCGTTATAGGGTTCGGGTCCTACGAGCAGTACTTC. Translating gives CSVIGFGSYEQYF.

This chain's CDR3 is CASSIPGQGPEAFF. DNA for the CDR3: TGTGCCAGTAGTATCCCGGGACAGGGACCTGAAGCTTTCTTT. The V and J genes are TRBV19 and TRBJ1-1, with TRBD1 matching over 9 bases. Germline lookup yields CDR1 LNHDA and CDR2 SQIVND (reference sequence). V trimming: 3 bases; J trimming: 6 bases; junction bases outside the gene matches: 5. The CDR3 sequence is 14 residues long.

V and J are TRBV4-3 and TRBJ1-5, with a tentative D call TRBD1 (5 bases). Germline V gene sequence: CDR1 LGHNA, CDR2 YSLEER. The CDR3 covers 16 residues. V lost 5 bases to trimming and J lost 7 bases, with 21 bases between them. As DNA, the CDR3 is TGCGCCAGCAGCGGTCTCCCCCCCGGGGGGAACCAGCCCCAGCATTTT. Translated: CASSGLPPGGNQPQHF.

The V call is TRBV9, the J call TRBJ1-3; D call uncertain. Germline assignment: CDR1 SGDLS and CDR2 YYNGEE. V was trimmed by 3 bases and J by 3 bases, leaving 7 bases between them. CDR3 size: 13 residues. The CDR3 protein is CASSGDFGNTIYF. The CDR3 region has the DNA TGTGCCAGCAGCGGAGACTTTGGAAACACCATATATTTT. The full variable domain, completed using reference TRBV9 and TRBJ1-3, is DSGVTQTPKHLITATGQRVTLRCSPRSGDLSVYWYQQSLDQGLQFLIQYYNGEERAKGNILERFSAQQFPDLHSELNLSSLELGDSALYFCASSGDFGNTIYFGEGSWLTVV.

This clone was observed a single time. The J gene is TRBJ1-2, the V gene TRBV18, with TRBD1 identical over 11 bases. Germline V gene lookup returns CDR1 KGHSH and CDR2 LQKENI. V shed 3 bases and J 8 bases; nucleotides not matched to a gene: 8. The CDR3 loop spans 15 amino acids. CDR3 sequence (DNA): TGTGCCAGCTCACCGCTTACGGACAGGGGGCGCGGCTACACCTTC. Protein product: CASSPLTDRGRGYTF.